These T cell receptor beta chains were read from a single sample in a study of cytomegalovirus exposure and HLA in healthy donors. The data were produced by immunoSEQ multiplex PCR, yet TCRdb's version contains in-frame clones alone and is incomplete. The sample yields about 44,000 clones, 93% seen once. Sequenced: PBMCs. All receptors come from a woman between 18 and 29 years old in good health and CMV-seronegative. Each CDR3 is given with its conserved first and last residue. The order of the fields is CDR3 protein, CDR3 DNA, CDR3 length, V gene, D gene, clone size, J gene. D genes are given only for firm matches. Size is omitted from some rows. Given values are once, few, many or a class for expanded clones.

CDR3 protein: CASSLAPSGAYEQYF; CDR3 DNA: TGTGCCAGCAGTTTGGCCCCCAGCGGGGCCTACGAGCAGTACTTC; CDR3 length: 15; V gene: TRBV28; D gene: TRBD2; clone size: NA; J gene: TRBJ2-7
CDR3 protein: CASSHSANTGELFF; CDR3 DNA: TGCGCCAGCAGCCACAGCGCGAACACCGGGGAGCTGTTTTTT; CDR3 length: 14; V gene: TRBV4-1; D gene: NA; clone size: NA; J gene: TRBJ2-2
CDR3 protein: CATSAALNTGELFF; CDR3 DNA: TGTGCCACCAGCGCGGCCCTAAACACCGGGGAGCTGTTTTTT; CDR3 length: 14; V gene: TRBV7-3; D gene: NA; clone size: NA; J gene: TRBJ2-2
CDR3 protein: CASRYTGSGAGELFF; CDR3 DNA: TGTGCCAGCAGATATACAGGGTCAGGGGCCGGGGAGCTGTTTTTT; CDR3 length: 15; V gene: TRBV5-6; D gene: NA; clone size: once; J gene: TRBJ2-2
CDR3 protein: CASSTGRSPYSNQPQHF; CDR3 DNA: TGTGCCAGCAGCACAGGACGGTCCCCTTATAGCAATCAGCCCCAGCATTTT; CDR3 length: 17; V gene: TRBV5-8; D gene: NA; clone size: NA; J gene: TRBJ1-5
CDR3 protein: CASSASPGSQETQYF; CDR3 DNA: TGTGCCAGCAGTGCGAGTCCGGGATCCCAAGAGACCCAGTACTTC; CDR3 length: 15; V gene: TRBV6-4; D gene: NA; clone size: NA; J gene: TRBJ2-5
CDR3 protein: CASSETGQIGTEAFF; CDR3 DNA: TGCGCCAGCAGCGAAACGGGACAAATCGGCACTGAAGCTTTCTTT; CDR3 length: 15; V gene: TRBV5-1; D gene: NA; clone size: once; J gene: TRBJ1-1
CDR3 protein: CASSPYSDYEQYF; CDR3 DNA: TGCGCCAGCAGCCCGTACAGTGACTACGAGCAGTACTTC; CDR3 length: 13; V gene: TRBV4-1; D gene: NA; clone size: NA; J gene: TRBJ2-7
CDR3 protein: CASSQRASGETQYF; CDR3 DNA: TGCGCCAGCAGTCAAAGGGCTAGCGGGGAGACCCAGTACTTC; CDR3 length: 14; V gene: TRBV10-2; D gene: TRBD2; clone size: NA; J gene: TRBJ2-5
CDR3 protein: CASSLDGGQETQYF; CDR3 DNA: TGTGCCAGCAGCTTAGATGGCGGACAAGAGACCCAGTACTTC; CDR3 length: 14; V gene: TRBV7-9; D gene: NA; clone size: NA; J gene: TRBJ2-5
CDR3 protein: CASSTGTGSLVEQFF; CDR3 DNA: TGTGCCAGCAGTACCGGGACAGGGTCACTGGTTGAGCAGTTCTTC; CDR3 length: 15; V gene: TRBV2; D gene: TRBD1; clone size: NA; J gene: TRBJ2-1
CDR3 protein: CASSLEKQGNNEKLFF; CDR3 DNA: TGCGCCAGCAGCCTCGAAAAACAGGGGAATAATGAAAAACTGTTTTTT; CDR3 length: 16; V gene: TRBV5-1; D gene: TRBD1; clone size: NA; J gene: TRBJ1-4
CDR3 protein: CASSRQQALNTGELFF; CDR3 DNA: TGTGCCAGCTCACGACAGCAGGCCCTGAACACCGGGGAGCTGTTTTTT; CDR3 length: 16; V gene: TRBV18; D gene: NA; clone size: NA; J gene: TRBJ2-2
CDR3 protein: CASRNRLNTEAFF; CDR3 DNA: TGTGCCAGCAGGAACAGGCTGAACACTGAAGCTTTCTTT; CDR3 length: 13; V gene: TRBV6-1; D gene: NA; clone size: NA; J gene: TRBJ1-1
CDR3 protein: CASSLVSLDSYEQYF; CDR3 DNA: TGCGCCAGCAGCTTGGTATCCCTCGACAGCTACGAGCAGTACTTC; CDR3 length: 15; V gene: TRBV5-1; D gene: NA; clone size: NA; J gene: TRBJ2-7
CDR3 protein: CASSARETQYF; CDR3 DNA: TGTGCCAGCAGCGCCCGGGAGACCCAGTACTTC; CDR3 length: 11; V gene: TRBV9; D gene: NA; clone size: NA; J gene: TRBJ2-5
CDR3 protein: CASSYGRGNTEAFF; CDR3 DNA: TGTGCCAGCAGTTATGGACGGGGGAACACTGAAGCTTTCTTT; CDR3 length: 14; V gene: TRBV6-5; D gene: NA; clone size: few; J gene: TRBJ1-1
CDR3 protein: CASSRRDSRSGANVLTF; CDR3 DNA: TGTGCCAGCTCACGACGGGACAGCCGCTCTGGGGCCAACGTCCTGACTTTC; CDR3 length: 17; V gene: TRBV18; D gene: TRBD1; clone size: NA; J gene: TRBJ2-6
CDR3 protein: CASSEQGLNTEAFF; CDR3 DNA: TGTGCCAGCAGTGAGCAGGGGCTGAACACTGAAGCTTTCTTT; CDR3 length: 14; V gene: TRBV6-1; D gene: NA; clone size: NA; J gene: TRBJ1-1
CDR3 protein: CASSAYVGGETQYF; CDR3 DNA: TGTGCCAGCAGCGCCTATGTAGGGGGAGAGACCCAGTACTTC; CDR3 length: 14; V gene: TRBV2; D gene: NA; clone size: NA; J gene: TRBJ2-5
CDR3 protein: CASSQAASWGGVREKLFF; CDR3 DNA: TGCGCCAGCAGCCAAGCCGCAAGTTGGGGGGGGGTTCGTGAAAAACTGTTTTTT; CDR3 length: 18; V gene: TRBV4-1; D gene: NA; clone size: once; J gene: TRBJ1-4
CDR3 protein: CASSSQGKPQHF; CDR3 DNA: TGTGCCAGCAGCTCACAGGGCAAGCCCCAGCATTTT; CDR3 length: 12; V gene: TRBV28; D gene: NA; clone size: NA; J gene: TRBJ1-5
CDR3 protein: CASATGQGVTEAFF; CDR3 DNA: TGTGCTAGTGCCACAGGACAGGGGGTGACTGAAGCTTTCTTT; CDR3 length: 14; V gene: TRBV12-5; D gene: TRBD1; clone size: NA; J gene: TRBJ1-1
CDR3 protein: CASSPTGGGYEQYF; CDR3 DNA: TGTGCCAGCAGTCCTACGGGGGGTGGGTACGAGCAGTACTTC; CDR3 length: 14; V gene: TRBV27; D gene: TRBD2; clone size: NA; J gene: TRBJ2-7
CDR3 protein: CASSYGGEEETQYF; CDR3 DNA: TGTGCCAGCAGTTACGGGGGGGAGGAAGAGACCCAGTACTTC; CDR3 length: 14; V gene: TRBV6-5; D gene: TRBD2; clone size: NA; J gene: TRBJ2-5
CDR3 protein: CASSLGLAQETQYF; CDR3 DNA: TGCGCCAGCAGCTTGGGACTAGCCCAAGAGACCCAGTACTTC; CDR3 length: 14; V gene: TRBV5-1; D gene: TRBD2; clone size: NA; J gene: TRBJ2-5
CDR3 protein: CASSIPGYGYTF; CDR3 DNA: TGTGCCAGTAGTATCCCGGGCTATGGCTACACCTTC; CDR3 length: 12; V gene: TRBV19; D gene: NA; clone size: once; J gene: TRBJ1-2
CDR3 protein: CASSQTPPTGLYF; CDR3 DNA: TGTGCCAGCAGCCAAACCCCCCCGACAGGCCTGTATTTT; CDR3 length: 13; V gene: TRBV6-5; D gene: NA; clone size: NA; J gene: TRBJ2-3
CDR3 protein: CASSLDLLAGVHNEQFF; CDR3 DNA: TGTGCCAGCAGCTTAGACCTACTAGCGGGAGTCCACAATGAGCAGTTCTTC; CDR3 length: 17; V gene: TRBV7-9; D gene: TRBD2; clone size: NA; J gene: TRBJ2-1
CDR3 protein: CASREAGGNQPQHF; CDR3 DNA: TGTGCCAGCAGAGAGGCCGGGGGGAATCAGCCCCAGCATTTT; CDR3 length: 14; V gene: TRBV6-5; D gene: NA; clone size: NA; J gene: TRBJ1-5
CDR3 protein: CASSLQGSFSGANVLTF; CDR3 DNA: TGCGCCAGCAGCTTACAGGGGAGTTTTTCTGGGGCCAACGTCCTGACTTTC; CDR3 length: 17; V gene: TRBV5-1; D gene: TRBD1; clone size: once; J gene: TRBJ2-6
CDR3 protein: CASSEPPDRGDGYTF; CDR3 DNA: TGTGCCAGCAGTGAACCCCCGGACAGGGGAGATGGCTACACCTTC; CDR3 length: 15; V gene: TRBV6-1; D gene: TRBD1; clone size: NA; J gene: TRBJ1-2
CDR3 protein: CASSTTSGEKYNEQFF; CDR3 DNA: TGCGCCAGCAGTACGACTAGCGGAGAAAAATACAATGAGCAGTTCTTC; CDR3 length: 16; V gene: TRBV5-1; D gene: TRBD2; clone size: NA; J gene: TRBJ2-1
CDR3 protein: CASSRGDTQYF; CDR3 DNA: TGTGCCAGTAGTAGAGGGGATACGCAGTATTTT; CDR3 length: 11; V gene: TRBV19; D gene: NA; clone size: NA; J gene: TRBJ2-3
CDR3 protein: CASRRRSSGEAFF; CDR3 DNA: TGTGCCAGCAGACGCCGCTCGAGCGGTGAAGCTTTCTTT; CDR3 length: 13; V gene: TRBV28; D gene: NA; clone size: NA; J gene: TRBJ1-1
CDR3 protein: CASSSGQGSYTGELFF; CDR3 DNA: TGTGCCAGCAGTTCGGGACAGGGGTCGTACACCGGGGAGCTGTTTTTT; CDR3 length: 16; V gene: TRBV6-5; D gene: TRBD1; clone size: NA; J gene: TRBJ2-2
CDR3 protein: CASSLGPPNRGYTF; CDR3 DNA: TGTGCCAGCAGCTTAGGGCCACCTAACCGGGGCTACACCTTC; CDR3 length: 14; V gene: TRBV13; D gene: NA; clone size: NA; J gene: TRBJ1-2
CDR3 protein: CATSRDVLEPGEGYSGNTIYF; CDR3 DNA: TGTGCCACCAGCAGAGACGTATTGGAGCCAGGGGAGGGTTACTCTGGAAACACCATATATTTT; CDR3 length: 21; V gene: TRBV15; D gene: NA; clone size: NA; J gene: TRBJ1-3
CDR3 protein: CAISEGQAPRYTF; CDR3 DNA: TGTGCCATCAGTGAGGGACAGGCGCCTCGCTACACCTTC; CDR3 length: 13; V gene: TRBV10-3; D gene: TRBD1; clone size: NA; J gene: TRBJ1-2
CDR3 protein: CASSFTAGPSGNTIYF; CDR3 DNA: TGTGCCAGCAGCTTTACGGCGGGGCCCTCTGGAAACACCATATATTTT; CDR3 length: 16; V gene: TRBV7-9; D gene: NA; clone size: NA; J gene: TRBJ1-3
CDR3 protein: CSVQRAGQGSEAFF; CDR3 DNA: TGCAGCGTCCAACGAGCGGGACAGGGGTCTGAAGCTTTCTTT; CDR3 length: 14; V gene: TRBV29-1; D gene: TRBD1; clone size: NA; J gene: TRBJ1-1
CDR3 protein: CASSYSTGEGYEQYF; CDR3 DNA: TGTGCCAGCAGTTACTCCACAGGGGAAGGCTACGAGCAGTACTTC; CDR3 length: 15; V gene: TRBV6-5; D gene: TRBD1; clone size: NA; J gene: TRBJ2-7
CDR3 protein: CASSEFSGREAEQFF; CDR3 DNA: TGCGCCAGCAGTGAGTTTTCCGGGAGAGAGGCTGAGCAGTTCTTC; CDR3 length: 15; V gene: TRBV10-1; D gene: NA; clone size: NA; J gene: TRBJ2-1
CDR3 protein: CASSFGDRLSSTEAFF; CDR3 DNA: TGTGCCAGCAGTTTCGGGGATAGGCTATCAAGCACTGAAGCTTTCTTT; CDR3 length: 16; V gene: TRBV28; D gene: NA; clone size: NA; J gene: TRBJ1-1
CDR3 protein: CASGTRSRAGELFF; CDR3 DNA: TGCGCCAGCGGGACACGAAGTAGGGCCGGGGAGCTGTTTTTT; CDR3 length: 14; V gene: TRBV5-1; D gene: NA; clone size: NA; J gene: TRBJ2-2
CDR3 protein: CASSLASNQPQHF; CDR3 DNA: TGTGCCAGCAGCTTGGCCAGTAATCAGCCCCAGCATTTT; CDR3 length: 13; V gene: TRBV5-6; D gene: NA; clone size: NA; J gene: TRBJ1-5
CDR3 protein: CASSLPPRTDTQYF; CDR3 DNA: TGTGCCAGCAGCCTTCCTCCTCGTACAGATACGCAGTATTTT; CDR3 length: 14; V gene: TRBV7-2; D gene: NA; clone size: NA; J gene: TRBJ2-3
CDR3 protein: CASSDSTGGSPLHF; CDR3 DNA: TGTGCCAGCAGTGACTCGACAGGGGGTTCACCCCTCCACTTT; CDR3 length: 14; V gene: TRBV6-4; D gene: TRBD1; clone size: NA; J gene: TRBJ1-6
CDR3 protein: CASSRPKSGGTYEQYF; CDR3 DNA: TGTGCCAGCAGCCGTCCCAAAAGCGGGGGGACCTACGAGCAGTACTTC; CDR3 length: 16; V gene: TRBV7-6; D gene: TRBD2; clone size: NA; J gene: TRBJ2-7